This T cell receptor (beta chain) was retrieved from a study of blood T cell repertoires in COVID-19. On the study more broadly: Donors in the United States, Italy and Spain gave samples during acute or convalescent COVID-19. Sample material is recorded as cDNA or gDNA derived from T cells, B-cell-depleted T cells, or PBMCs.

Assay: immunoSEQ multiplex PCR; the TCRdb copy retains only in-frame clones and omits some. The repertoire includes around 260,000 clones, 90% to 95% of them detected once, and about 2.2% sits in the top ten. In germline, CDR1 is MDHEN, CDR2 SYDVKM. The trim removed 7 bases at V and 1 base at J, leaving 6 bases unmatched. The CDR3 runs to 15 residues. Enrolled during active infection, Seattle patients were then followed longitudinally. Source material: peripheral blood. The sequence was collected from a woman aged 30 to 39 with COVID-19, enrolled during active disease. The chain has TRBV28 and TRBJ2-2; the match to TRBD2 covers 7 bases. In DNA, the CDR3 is TGTGCCAGCAACCATGGGGGGGAGAACACCGGGGAGCTGTTTTTT. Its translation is CASNHGGENTGELFF.